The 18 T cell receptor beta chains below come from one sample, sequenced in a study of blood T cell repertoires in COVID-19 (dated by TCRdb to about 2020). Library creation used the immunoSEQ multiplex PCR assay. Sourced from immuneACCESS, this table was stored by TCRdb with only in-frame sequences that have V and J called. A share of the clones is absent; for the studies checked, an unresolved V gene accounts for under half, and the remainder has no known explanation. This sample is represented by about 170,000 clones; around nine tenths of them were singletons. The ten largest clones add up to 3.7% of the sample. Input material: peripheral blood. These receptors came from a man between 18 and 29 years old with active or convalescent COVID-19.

Here the CDR3 DNA reads TGTGCCAGCAGCTCTCGGGACAGGGTTTACAATGAGCAGTTCTTC. It codes for CASSSRDRVYNEQFF. This rearrangement joins TRBV7-3 to TRBJ2-1; TRBD1 matches 9 bases. From germline, CDR1 is SGHTA and CDR2 FQGTGA. After removal of 4 bases from V and 4 bases from J, the junction contained 5 bases not matched to a gene. The CDR3 totals 15 residues. Together with reference TRBV7-3 and TRBJ2-1, the CDR3 gives the full variable domain: GAGVSQTPSNKVTEKGKYVELRCDPISGHTALYWYRQSLGQGPEFLIYFQGTGAADDSGLPNDRFFAVRPEGSVSTLKIQRTERGDSAVYLCASSSRDRVYNEQFFGPGTRLTVL.

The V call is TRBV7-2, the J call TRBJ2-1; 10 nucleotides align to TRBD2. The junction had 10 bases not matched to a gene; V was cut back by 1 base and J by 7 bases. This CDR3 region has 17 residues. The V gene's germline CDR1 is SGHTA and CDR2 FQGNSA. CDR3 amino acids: CASSLDSGRNGGNEQFF. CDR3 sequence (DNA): TGTGCCAGCAGCTTAGATAGCGGGAGGAACGGAGGAAATGAGCAGTTCTTC.

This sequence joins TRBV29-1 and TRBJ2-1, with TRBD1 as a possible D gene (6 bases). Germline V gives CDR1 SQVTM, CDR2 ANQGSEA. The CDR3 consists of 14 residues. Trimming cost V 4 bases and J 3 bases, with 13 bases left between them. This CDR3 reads CSVAVGHNYNEQFF. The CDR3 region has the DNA TGCAGCGTTGCGGTGGGACACAACTACAATGAGCAGTTCTTC.

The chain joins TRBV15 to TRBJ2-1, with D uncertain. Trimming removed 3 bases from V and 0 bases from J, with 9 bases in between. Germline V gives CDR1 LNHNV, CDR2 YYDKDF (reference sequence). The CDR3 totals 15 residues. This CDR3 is CATSSQRSSYNEQFF. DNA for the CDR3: TGTGCCACCAGCAGCCAGAGGAGCTCCTACAATGAGCAGTTCTTC.

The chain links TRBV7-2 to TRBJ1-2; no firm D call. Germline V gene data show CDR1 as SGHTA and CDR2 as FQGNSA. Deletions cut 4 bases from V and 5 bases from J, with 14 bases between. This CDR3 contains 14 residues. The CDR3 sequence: CASSSGSQLYGYTF. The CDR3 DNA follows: TGTGCCAGCAGCTCGGGGTCTCAACTATATGGCTACACCTTC.

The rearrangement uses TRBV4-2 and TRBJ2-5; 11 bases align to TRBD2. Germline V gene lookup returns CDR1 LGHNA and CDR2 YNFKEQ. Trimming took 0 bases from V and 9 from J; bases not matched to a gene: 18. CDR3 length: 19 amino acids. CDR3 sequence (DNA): TGTGCCAGCAGCCAAGATCGGGGCGGGTCTAGCGGGAGGAGCGGGCCCCAGTACTTC. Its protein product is CASSQDRGGSSGRSGPQYF.

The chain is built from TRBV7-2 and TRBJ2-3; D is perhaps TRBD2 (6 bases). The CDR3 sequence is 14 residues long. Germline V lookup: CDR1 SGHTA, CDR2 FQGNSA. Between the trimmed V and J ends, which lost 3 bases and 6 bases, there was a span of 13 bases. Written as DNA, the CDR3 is TGTGCCAGCAGCTTGGGCGGGGCCTACGATACGCAGTATTTT. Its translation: CASSLGGAYDTQYF.

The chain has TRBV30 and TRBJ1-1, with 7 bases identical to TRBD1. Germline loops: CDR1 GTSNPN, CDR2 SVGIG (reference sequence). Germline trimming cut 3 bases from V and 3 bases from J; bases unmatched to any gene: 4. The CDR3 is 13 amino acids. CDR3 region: CAWRGDRYTEAFF. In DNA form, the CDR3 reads TGTGCCTGGAGGGGGGACAGATACACTGAAGCTTTCTTT. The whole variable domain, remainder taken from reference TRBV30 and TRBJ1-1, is SQTIHQWPATLVQPVGSPLSLECTVEGTSNPNLYWYRQAAGRGLQLLFYSVGIGQISSEVPQNLSASRPQDRQFILSSKKLLLSDSGFYLCAWRGDRYTEAFFGQGTRLTVV.

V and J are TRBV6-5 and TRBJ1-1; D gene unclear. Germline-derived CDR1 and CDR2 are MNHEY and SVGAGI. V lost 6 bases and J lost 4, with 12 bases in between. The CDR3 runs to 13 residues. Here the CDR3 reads CASRRERSTEAFF. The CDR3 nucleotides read TGTGCCAGCAGAAGAGAAAGGAGCACTGAAGCTTTCTTT.

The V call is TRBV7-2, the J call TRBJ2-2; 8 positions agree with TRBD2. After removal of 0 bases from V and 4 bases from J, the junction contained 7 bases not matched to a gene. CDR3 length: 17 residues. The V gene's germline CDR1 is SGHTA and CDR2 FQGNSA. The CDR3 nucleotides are TGTGCCAGCAGCTTAGCGAGCGGGAGTTTGGTCACCGGGGAGCTGTTTTTT. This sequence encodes CASSLASGSLVTGELFF.

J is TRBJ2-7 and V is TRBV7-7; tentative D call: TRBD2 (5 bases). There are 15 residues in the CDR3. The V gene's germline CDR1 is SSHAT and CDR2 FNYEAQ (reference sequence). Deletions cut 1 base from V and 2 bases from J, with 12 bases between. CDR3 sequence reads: CASSLGSGMPYEQYF. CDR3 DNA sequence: TGTGCCAGCAGCTTAGGGTCCGGGATGCCCTACGAGCAGTACTTC.

CDR3: CASSFGSSYNEQFF. As DNA, the CDR3 is TGTGCCAGCAGCTTTGGGAGCTCCTACAATGAGCAGTTCTTC. The chain is built from TRBV5-4 and TRBJ2-1; possible D gene TRBD2, 5 bases. The CDR3 is 14 residues long. Per the germline V gene, CDR1 is SGHNT and CDR2 is YYREEE (reference sequence). The germline V and J ends were trimmed by 2 bases and 0 bases, with 6 bases remaining between them.

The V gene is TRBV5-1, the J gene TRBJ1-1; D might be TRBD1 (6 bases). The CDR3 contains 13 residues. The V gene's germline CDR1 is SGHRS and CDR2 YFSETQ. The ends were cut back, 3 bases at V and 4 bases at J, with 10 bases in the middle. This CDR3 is CASSYPDSTEAFF. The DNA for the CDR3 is TGCGCCAGCAGCTACCCGGACAGCACTGAAGCTTTCTTT. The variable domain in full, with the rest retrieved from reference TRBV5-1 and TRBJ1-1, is KAGVTQTPRYLIKTRGQQVTLSCSPISGHRSVSWYQQTPGQGLQFLFEYFSETQRNKGNFPGRFSGRQFSNSRSEMNVSTLELGDSALYLCASSYPDSTEAFFGQGTRLTVV.

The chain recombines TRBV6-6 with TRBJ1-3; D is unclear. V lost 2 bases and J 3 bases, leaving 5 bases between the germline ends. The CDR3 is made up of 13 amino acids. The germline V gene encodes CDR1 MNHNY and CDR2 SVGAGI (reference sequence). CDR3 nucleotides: TGTGCCAGCAGTTACGACAATGGAAACACCATATATTTT. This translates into CASSYDNGNTIYF.

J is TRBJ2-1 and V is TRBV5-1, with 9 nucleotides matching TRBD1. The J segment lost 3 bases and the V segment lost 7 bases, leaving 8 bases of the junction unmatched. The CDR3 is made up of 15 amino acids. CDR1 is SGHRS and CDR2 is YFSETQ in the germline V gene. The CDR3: CASYTGTGIYNEQFF. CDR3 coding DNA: TGCGCCAGCTACACCGGGACAGGGATCTACAATGAGCAGTTCTTC.

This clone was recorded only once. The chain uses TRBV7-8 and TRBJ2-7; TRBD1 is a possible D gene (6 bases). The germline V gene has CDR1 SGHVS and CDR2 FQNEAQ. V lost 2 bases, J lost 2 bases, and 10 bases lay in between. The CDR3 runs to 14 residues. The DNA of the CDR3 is TGTGCCAGCAGCTTAAACAGGGCTACCTACGAGCAGTACGTC. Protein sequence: CASSLNRATYEQYV.

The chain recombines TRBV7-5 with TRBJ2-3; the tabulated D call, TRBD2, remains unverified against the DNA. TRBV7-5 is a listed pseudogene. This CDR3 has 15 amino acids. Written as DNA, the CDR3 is TGTGCCAGAAGCTTAACAGGACTAGGGGCAGATACGCAGTATTTT. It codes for CARSLTGLGADTQYF.

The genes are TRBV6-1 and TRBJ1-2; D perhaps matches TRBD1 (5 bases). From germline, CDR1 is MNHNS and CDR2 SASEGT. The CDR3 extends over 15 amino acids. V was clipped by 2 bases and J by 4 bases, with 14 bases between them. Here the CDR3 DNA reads TGTGCCAGCAGTGAATGGGGCCGTCAGGGCTATGGCTACACCTTC. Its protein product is CASSEWGRQGYGYTF.